The 3 T cell receptor beta chains in this list originate from one sample, sequenced in a study of breast tumors, draining lymph nodes, adjacent tissues. Axillary draining lymph nodes of breast cancer patients supplied the node samples. TCRdb reanalysed the multiplex PCR reads using MiXCR and keeps one entry per CDR3 protein. The sample has roughly 80,000 distinct CDR3 sequences; roughly a fifth are singletons. The source material was axillary lymph node tissue. These receptors were obtained from a female donor with breast cancer. Some clones in this sample may be carry-over from other donors' samples.

This clonotype was found many times. The chain uses TRBV20-1 and TRBJ2-3; no reliable D call. The germline gives CDR1 DFQATT, CDR2 SNEGSKA (reference sequence). The CDR3 runs 12 residues. Trimming cost V 0 bases and J 5 bases, with 6 bases left between them. The CDR3 sequence is CSAREYGDTQYF. CDR3 in DNA: TGCAGTGCTAGAGAGTATGGAGATACGCAGTATTTT.

In this sample, this clonotype turned up many times. The chain links TRBV20-1 to TRBJ2-3; 8 positions agree with TRBD2. This CDR3 has 15 amino acids. CDR1 is DFQATT, CDR2 SNEGSKA, per germline (reference sequence). Trimming removed 2 bases from V and 3 bases from J; junction bases left unmatched: 7. CDR3 nucleotides: TGCAGTGCTAGAACGGGAGGGGGGGGAACAGATACGCAGTATTTT. Translated, it gives CSARTGGGGTDTQYF.

V gene TRBV7-8 combines with J gene TRBJ2-1; D remains ambiguous. Germline CDR1 is SGHVS and CDR2 is FQNEAQ. The CDR3 runs 13 residues. With 5 bases removed from V and 9 bases from J, the gap between germline ends came to 14 bases. CDR3 DNA sequence: TGTGCCAGCAGCCGCAGTCTGGGGATTGAGCAGTTCTTC. It codes for CASSRSLGIEQFF.